Reported below is one T cell receptor beta chain. Here immunoSEQ multiplex PCR was the method, and the copy in TCRdb shows in-frame clones only, minus some. The profile covers some 260,000 clones, with roughly 90% appearing a single time and just under 0.8% taken by the ten largest. This entry comes from a study of blood T cell repertoires in COVID-19. With V trimmed by 9 bases and J by 6 bases, 7 bases remained unmatched. Germline assignment: CDR1 LNHDA and CDR2 SQIVND (reference sequence). CDR3 length: 14 amino acids. This chain joins TRBV19 and TRBJ2-2; TRBD2 matches 10 bases. This clonotype originated in a woman in her 30s with acute or convalescent COVID-19. The sequencing sample was made of peripheral blood. CDR3 in amino acids: CASRLAGGAGELFF. The CDR3 DNA is TGTGCCAGCCGACTAGCGGGTGGTGCCGGGGAGCTGTTTTTT.